This T cell receptor beta chain was captured by sequencing in a study of T cell responses to AZD1222 COVID-19 vaccine. The overall study: Analysis merged second doses at about 4 or about 12 weeks. Findings and caveats of the study: Baseline serology detected seropositivity in only six AZD1222 recipients. Unmutated variant regions are reportedly the target of nearly half of TCRs that are spike-specific. In a largely white British group with more females than males, clonal diversity was possibly underestimated.

This clone showed up just a few times. No antigen is known for it. Profiling relied on immunoSEQ multiplex PCR, and the TCRdb table lists in-frame clones only, not all of them. The repertoire holds about 68,000 clones, with 65% to 80% as singletons. The source is an adult in good health. This sample comprised peripheral blood, obtained on day 0 of AZD1222 vaccination.

CDR3 sequence (DNA): TGTGCCAGCAGCCATCAGACCCCGGGAGGCTCTGGAAACACCATATATTTT. Translated, it gives CASSHQTPGGSGNTIYF. The chain links TRBV3-1 (or the pseudogene TRBV3-2) to TRBJ1-3; the D is unclear. This CDR3 is 17 amino acids long. The germline CDR1 and CDR2 sequences are LGHDT and YNNKEL (reference sequence). V lost 3 bases, J lost 0 bases, and 15 bases lay in between.